A single sample gave rise to the 12 T cell receptor beta chains below, sequenced in a study of blood T cell repertoires in COVID-19. Repertoires were generated with immunoSEQ multiplex PCR, while TCRdb's copy carries only in-frame clones and drops some. In the table there are roughly 50,000 clones, 89% of which are singletons. What was sequenced was peripheral blood. Every receptor here comes from a human donor in a cohort sampled during active COVID-19.

The rearrangement links TRBV2 to TRBJ2-4; 7 nucleotides agree with TRBD1. The CDR3 sequence is 16 residues long. Unmatched junction bases numbered 6, after V lost 4 bases and J lost 0 bases. Germline V gene sequence: CDR1 SNHLY, CDR2 FYNNEI. Written as DNA, the CDR3 is TGTGCCAGCAGTGGGGGACAGTTTCTAGCCAAAAACATTCAGTACTTC. As protein: CASSGGQFLAKNIQYF.

V and J are TRBV2 and TRBJ1-1, with D possibly TRBD1 on 6 matching bases. Germline-derived CDR1 and CDR2 are SNHLY and FYNNEI. The V end lost 2 bases, the J end lost 3 bases, and 10 bases lay between the germline ends. CDR3 length: 14 amino acids. The CDR3, as DNA: TGTGCCAGCAGTGAAACCTACAGGGACACTGAAGCTTTCTTT. It is translated as CASSETYRDTEAFF.

V is TRBV6-2 or TRBV6-3 and J is TRBJ1-2; 7 nucleotides match TRBD1. The J segment lost 2 bases and the V segment lost 2 bases, leaving 8 bases of the junction unmatched. Germline V gene data show CDR1 as MNHEY and CDR2 as SVGEGT. CDR3 size: 16 residues. CDR3 in DNA: TGTGCCAGCAGTTACGCCACCGGGACAGTGAACTATGGCTACACCTTC. This sequence encodes CASSYATGTVNYGYTF.

This chain links TRBV27 with TRBJ2-6; 7 nucleotides match TRBD2. Per germline, CDR1 MNHEY and CDR2 SMNVEV (reference sequence). With 3 bases clipped from V and 1 base from J, the junction kept 0 bases outside the gene matches. The CDR3 covers 15 residues. The CDR3 protein is CASSFGGSGANVLTF. DNA for the CDR3: TGTGCCAGCAGTTTCGGGGGGTCTGGGGCCAACGTCCTGACTTTC.

The V gene is TRBV30, the J gene TRBJ2-3; 7 bases are shared with TRBD2. The V gene's germline CDR1 is GTSNPN and CDR2 SVGIG (reference sequence). J gave up 4 bases and V 5 bases, and 12 bases lay outside the gene matches. The CDR3 extends over 15 amino acids. The CDR3 loop is CAWSESTSLPDTQYF. CDR3 nucleotide sequence: TGTGCCTGGTCAGAGTCGACTAGCTTGCCAGATACGCAGTATTTT.

The chain joins TRBV10-3 to TRBJ1-5; perhaps TRBD1 as D (6 bases). V lost 0 bases to trimming and J lost 4 bases, with 7 bases between them. Germline CDR1 and CDR2: ENHRY and SYGVKD. CDR3 size: 14 residues. The CDR3 protein is CAISESRGNQPQHF. The CDR3 DNA follows: TGTGCCATCAGTGAGTCCAGGGGTAATCAGCCCCAGCATTTT.

The CDR3 spells CASSQGALSEQYF. CDR3 nucleotide sequence: TGTGCCAGCAGCCAAGGGGCCCTTAGCGAGCAGTACTTC. This rearrangement joins TRBV3-1 (or the pseudogene TRBV3-2) to TRBJ2-7; D gene uncertain. Trimming removed 1 base from V and 6 bases from J, with 10 bases in between. CDR3 size: 13 residues. Germline CDR1 is LGHDT and CDR2 is YNNKEL (reference sequence).

The gene calls are TRBV27 and TRBJ2-1; TRBD2 agrees at 10 bases. There are 14 residues in the CDR3. In germline, CDR1 is MNHEY, CDR2 SMNVEV (reference sequence). The V segment lost 8 bases and the J segment 10 bases; nucleotides outside the gene matches: 11. CDR3 in DNA: TGTGCCAGCCTGGATAGCGGGGGGCCCGGAGAGCAGTTCTTC. Its translation is CASLDSGGPGEQFF.

CDR3 amino acids: CASSITRQLNEKLFF. The CDR3 region has the DNA TGTGCCAGTAGTATCACCCGACAGCTTAATGAAAAACTGTTTTTT. This chain uses TRBV19 with TRBJ1-4, with D maybe TRBD1 (5 bases). Trimming removed 3 bases from V and 4 bases from J, with 12 bases in between. CDR3 length: 15 residues. CDR1 is LNHDA and CDR2 is SQIVND in the germline V gene (reference sequence).

This chain links TRBV4-1 with TRBJ2-5; 8 bases map to TRBD1. Germline CDR1 is MGHRA and CDR2 is YSYEKL. The CDR3 loop spans 16 amino acids. V was clipped by 2 bases and J by 5 bases; unmatched bases: 10. The CDR3 sequence: CASSQSYRGLGETQYF. CDR3 bases: TGCGCCAGCAGCCAATCATACAGGGGGTTGGGGGAGACCCAGTACTTC.

The V call is TRBV18, the J call TRBJ2-3, with 7 positions matching TRBD2. CDR1 is KGHSH and CDR2 is LQKENI in the germline V gene. There are 14 residues in the CDR3. V was pared by 3 bases and J by 0 bases, with 0 bases of the junction left unmatched. CDR3 region: CASSPGLSTDTQYF. The DNA for the CDR3 is TGTGCCAGCTCACCGGGACTAAGCACAGATACGCAGTATTTT.

This rearrangement joins TRBV4-3 to TRBJ2-5, with 7 bases lining up with TRBD1. CDR1 and CDR2 (germline): LGHNA, YSLEER. CDR3 length: 16 residues. The V and J ends lost 3 bases and 2 bases, in that order; junction bases with no gene match: 9. Here the CDR3 DNA reads TGCGCCAGCAGCCACCCCGGACAGGACCGACAAGAGACCCAGTACTTC. It codes for CASSHPGQDRQETQYF.